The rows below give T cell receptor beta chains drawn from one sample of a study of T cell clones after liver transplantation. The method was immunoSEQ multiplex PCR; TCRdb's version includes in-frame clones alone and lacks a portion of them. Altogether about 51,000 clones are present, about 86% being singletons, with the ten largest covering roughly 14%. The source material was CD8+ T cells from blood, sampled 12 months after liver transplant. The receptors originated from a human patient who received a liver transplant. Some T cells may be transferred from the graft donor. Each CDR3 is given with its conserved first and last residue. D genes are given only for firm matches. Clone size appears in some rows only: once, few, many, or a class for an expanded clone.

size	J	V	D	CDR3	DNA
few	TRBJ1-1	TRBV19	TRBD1	CASSIGTGPYTEAFF	TGTGCCAGTAGTATCGGGACAGGGCCGTACACTGAAGCTTTCTTT
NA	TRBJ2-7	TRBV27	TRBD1	CASSLTGGAWEQYF	TGTGCCAGCAGTTTAACAGGGGGCGCATGGGAGCAGTACTTC
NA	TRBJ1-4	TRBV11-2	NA	CASSLAGYPTNEKLFF	TGTGCCAGCAGCTTAGCGGGTTATCCAACTAATGAAAAACTGTTTTTT
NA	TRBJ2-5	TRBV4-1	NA	CASSQLTHGETQYF	TGCGCCAGCAGCCAGCTGACCCACGGAGAGACCCAGTACTTC
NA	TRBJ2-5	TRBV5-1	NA	CASSFGGRQETQYF	TGCGCCAGCAGCTTCGGCGGCCGTCAAGAGACCCAGTACTTC
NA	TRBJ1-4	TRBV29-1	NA	CSALGSPDNEKLFF	TGCAGCGCCTTGGGGTCTCCCGATAATGAAAAACTGTTTTTT
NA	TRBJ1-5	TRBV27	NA	CASSLFGQSNQPQHF	TGTGCCAGCAGTTTATTTGGACAGTCAAATCAGCCCCAGCATTTT
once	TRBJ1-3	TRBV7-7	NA	CASSFAGNTIYF	TGTGCTAGCAGCTTCGCTGGAAACACCATATATTTT
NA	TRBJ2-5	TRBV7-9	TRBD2	CASSGGLAGETQYF	TGTGCCAGCAGCGGGGGACTAGCGGGAGAGACCCAGTACTTC
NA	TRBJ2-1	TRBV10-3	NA	CAISDGSSYNEQFF	TGTGCCATCAGTGATGGAAGCTCCTACAATGAGCAGTTCTTC
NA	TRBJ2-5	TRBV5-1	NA	CASSLGGNQETQYF	TGCGCCAGCAGCTTGGGGGGAAACCAAGAGACCCAGTACTTC
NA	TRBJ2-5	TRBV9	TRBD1	CASSGGQADGTQYF	TGTGCCAGCAGCGGGGGACAGGCTGACGGGACCCAGTACTTC
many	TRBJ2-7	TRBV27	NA	CATLGRAYEQYF	TGTGCCACCTTGGGAAGGGCCTACGAGCAGTACTTC
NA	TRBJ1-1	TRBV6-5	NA	CASSYSHKGWGEAFF	TGTGCCAGCAGTTACTCCCACAAGGGCTGGGGGGAAGCTTTCTTT
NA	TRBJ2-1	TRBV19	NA	CASSAGPGNEQFF	TGTGCCAGTAGTGCTGGCCCAGGCAATGAGCAGTTCTTC